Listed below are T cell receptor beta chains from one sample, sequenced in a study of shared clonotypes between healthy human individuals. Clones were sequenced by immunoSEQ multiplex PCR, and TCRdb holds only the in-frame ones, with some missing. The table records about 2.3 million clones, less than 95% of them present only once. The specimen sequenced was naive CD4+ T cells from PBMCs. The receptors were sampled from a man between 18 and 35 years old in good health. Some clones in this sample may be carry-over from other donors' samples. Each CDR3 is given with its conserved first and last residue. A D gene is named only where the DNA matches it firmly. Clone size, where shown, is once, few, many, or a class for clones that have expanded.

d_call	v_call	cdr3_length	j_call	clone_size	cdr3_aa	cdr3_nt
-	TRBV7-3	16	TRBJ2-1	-	CASSRAEGPYGSEQFF	TGTGCCAGCAGCCGTGCAGAGGGACCCTACGGGAGTGAGCAGTTCTTC
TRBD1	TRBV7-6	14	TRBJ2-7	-	CASSLTSGQGGQYF	TGTGCCAGCAGCCTAACCTCCGGACAGGGCGGGCAGTACTTC
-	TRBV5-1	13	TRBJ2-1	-	CASSLLLYNEQFF	TGCGCCAGCAGCCTACTACTATACAATGAGCAGTTCTTC
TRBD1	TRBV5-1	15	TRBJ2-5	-	CASSPGGQGQETQYF	TGCGCCAGCAGCCCAGGCGGACAGGGGCAAGAGACCCAGTACTTC
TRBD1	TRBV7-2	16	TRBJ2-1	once	CASSPTAGTGYNEQFF	TGTGCCAGCAGCCCCACCGCCGGGACAGGGTACAATGAGCAGTTCTTC
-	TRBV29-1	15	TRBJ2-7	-	CSAKGESGAPYEQYF	TGCAGCGCCAAAGGGGAGTCCGGGGCCCCCTACGAGCAGTACTTC
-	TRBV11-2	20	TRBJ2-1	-	CASSLEPGQGVAGGFDEQFF	TGTGCCAGCAGCTTAGAGCCGGGACAGGGGGTAGCGGGAGGTTTTGATGAGCAGTTCTTC
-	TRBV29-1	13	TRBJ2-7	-	CSVARVGDYEQYF	TGCAGCGTTGCCAGGGTAGGAGACTACGAGCAGTACTTC
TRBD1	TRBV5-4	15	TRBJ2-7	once	CASSSGGQGGYEQYF	TGTGCCAGCAGCTCTGGGGGACAGGGAGGCTACGAGCAGTACTTC
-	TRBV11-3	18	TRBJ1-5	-	CASSLVPPLADSNQPQHF	TGTGCCAGCAGCTTAGTACCCCCCCTGGCCGATAGCAATCAGCCCCAGCATTTT
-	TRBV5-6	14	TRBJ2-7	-	CASSLVGNYYEQYF	TGTGCCAGCAGCTTGGTTGGGAACTACTACGAGCAGTACTTC
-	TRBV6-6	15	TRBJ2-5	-	CASSGWTPGQETQYF	TGTGCCAGCAGCGGATGGACGCCCGGACAAGAGACCCAGTACTTC
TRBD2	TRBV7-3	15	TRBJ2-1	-	CASSLWTSSYNEQFF	TGTGCCAGCAGCTTGTGGACTAGCTCCTACAATGAGCAGTTCTTC
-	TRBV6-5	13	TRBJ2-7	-	CASSYRGYNEQYF	TGTGCCAGCAGTTACAGGGGGTACAACGAGCAGTACTTC
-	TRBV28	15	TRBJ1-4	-	CASSGRGAAYEKLFF	TGTGCCAGCAGTGGAAGAGGGGCAGCTTATGAAAAACTGTTTTTT
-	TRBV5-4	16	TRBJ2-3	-	CASSWPADRSTDTQYF	TGTGCCAGCAGCTGGCCCGCGGACAGAAGCACAGATACGCAGTATTTT
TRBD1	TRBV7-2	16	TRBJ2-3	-	CASSLVGTGLADTQYF	TGTGCCAGCAGCTTAGTTGGGACAGGGCTCGCAGATACGCAGTATTTT
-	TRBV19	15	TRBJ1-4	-	CASSITGPRQEKLFF	TGTGCCAGTAGTATAACCGGTCCTCGGCAAGAAAAACTGTTTTTT
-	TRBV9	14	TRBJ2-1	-	CASSPTNYVNEQFF	TGTGCCAGCAGCCCGACCAACTACGTCAATGAGCAGTTCTTC
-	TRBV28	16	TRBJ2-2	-	CASSLSSAPNTGELFF	TGTGCCAGCAGTTTGAGTTCTGCCCCGAACACCGGGGAGCTGTTTTTT
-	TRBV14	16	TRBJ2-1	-	CASSPHQGQVRTEQFF	TGTGCCAGCAGCCCCCACCAAGGTCAAGTTAGGACTGAGCAGTTCTTC
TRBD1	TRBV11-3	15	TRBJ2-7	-	CASSLAGQGGREQYF	TGTGCCAGCAGCTTAGCGGGACAGGGGGGCCGGGAGCAGTACTTC
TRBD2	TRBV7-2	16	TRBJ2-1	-	CASSSGTSGSIYEQFF	TGTGCCAGCAGCTCCGGGACTAGCGGGAGCATTTATGAGCAGTTCTTC
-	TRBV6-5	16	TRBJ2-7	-	CASSYSGGTAYYEQYF	TGTGCCAGCAGTTACTCTGGGGGGACAGCTTACTACGAGCAGTACTTC
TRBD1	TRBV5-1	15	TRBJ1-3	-	CASSSGQGSGNTIYF	TGCGCCAGCAGTTCCGGACAGGGCTCTGGAAACACCATATATTTT
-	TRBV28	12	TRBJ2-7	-	CATRRAGYEQYF	TGTGCCACCCGGAGGGCGGGCTACGAGCAGTACTTC